This T cell receptor (beta chain) was captured by sequencing in a study of blood T cell repertoires in COVID-19. The data were produced by immunoSEQ multiplex PCR, yet TCRdb's version contains in-frame clones alone and is incomplete. The sample lists about 52,000 clones, about 90% occurring once. Trimming removed 4 bases at V and 2 bases at J, with 8 bases between. The CDR3 totals 13 residues. Germline V lookup: CDR1 MNHEY, CDR2 SVGAGI. This receptor was obtained from a human donor with active COVID-19. The donor label of this sample is uncertain. The rearrangement links TRBV6-5 to TRBJ1-2; D is ambiguous. Sequencing used peripheral blood. The CDR3 sequence: CASSLRVNYGYTF. As DNA, the CDR3 is TGTGCCAGCAGTTTGAGGGTAAACTATGGCTACACCTTC.